This TCR beta chain was observed in a study of technical replicates of blood from a few donors. This clone was counted once. V lost 4 bases and J lost 2; bases outside the gene matches: 3. The length of the CDR3 is 15 residues. CDR1 and CDR2 (germline): KGHSH, LQKENI. Some clones are missing from TCRdb's copy, which holds only in-frame ones; the method was immunoSEQ multiplex PCR. The sample lists approximately 78,000 clones; roughly 92% were seen once. The source of this sequence is a human donor in good health. This chain joins TRBV18 and TRBJ2-1; 9 bases map to TRBD2. The sequencing sample was made of T cells isolated from PBMCs. This CDR3 reads CASSLLAGTYNEQFF. The CDR3 region has the DNA TGTGCCAGCTCACTACTAGCGGGTACCTACAATGAGCAGTTCTTC.